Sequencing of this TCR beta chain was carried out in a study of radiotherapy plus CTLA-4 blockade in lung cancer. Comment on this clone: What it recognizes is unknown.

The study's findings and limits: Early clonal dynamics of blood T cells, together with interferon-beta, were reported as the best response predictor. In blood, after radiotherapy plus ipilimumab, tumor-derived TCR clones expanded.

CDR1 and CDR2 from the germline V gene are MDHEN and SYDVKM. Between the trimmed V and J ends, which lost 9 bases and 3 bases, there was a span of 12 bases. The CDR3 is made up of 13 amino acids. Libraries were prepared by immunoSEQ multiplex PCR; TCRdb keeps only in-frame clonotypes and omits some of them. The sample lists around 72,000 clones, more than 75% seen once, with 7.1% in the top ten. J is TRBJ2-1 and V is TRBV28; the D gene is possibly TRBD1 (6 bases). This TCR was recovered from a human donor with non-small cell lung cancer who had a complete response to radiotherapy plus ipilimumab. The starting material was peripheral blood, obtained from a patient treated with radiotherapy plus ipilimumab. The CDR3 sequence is CASRTEFYNEQFF. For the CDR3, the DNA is TGTGCCAGTAGGACAGAATTCTACAATGAGCAGTTCTTC.